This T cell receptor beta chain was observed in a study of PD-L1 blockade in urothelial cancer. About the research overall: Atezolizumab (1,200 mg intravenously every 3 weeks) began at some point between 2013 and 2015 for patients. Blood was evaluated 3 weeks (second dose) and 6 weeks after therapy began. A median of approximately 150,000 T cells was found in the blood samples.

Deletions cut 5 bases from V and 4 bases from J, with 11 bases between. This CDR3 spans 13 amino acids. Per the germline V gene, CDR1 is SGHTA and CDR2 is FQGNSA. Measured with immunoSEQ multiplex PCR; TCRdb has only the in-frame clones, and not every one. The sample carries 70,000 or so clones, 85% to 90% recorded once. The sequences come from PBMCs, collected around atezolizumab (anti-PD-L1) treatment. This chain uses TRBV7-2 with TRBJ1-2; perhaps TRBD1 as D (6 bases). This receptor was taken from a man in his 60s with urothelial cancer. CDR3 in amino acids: CASSRTEVYGYTF. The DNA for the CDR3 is TGTGCCAGCAGCCGGACAGAAGTCTATGGCTACACCTTC.